A selection of T cell receptor beta chains follows, all from one sample in a study of T cells in localized non-small cell lung cancer. The assay was immunoSEQ multiplex PCR, and TCRdb's table has in-frame clones only and misses some. The data hold roughly 40,000 clones, with about four fifths observed a single time. Sequenced here: peripheral blood mononuclear cells, sampled before any cancer treatment. The receptor source for this set is an older male donor with stage II lung adenocarcinoma. Each CDR3 is given with its conserved first and last residue. The D gene is left open where the match is weak. The size of a clone is reported for some rows only, either as once, few or many, or as a class for expanded clones.

cdr3_nt cdr3_aa d_call clone_size j_call v_call
TGCGCCAGCAGCCCGGGGGACGGGGCCCCTGAAGCTTTCTTT CASSPGDGAPEAFF . . TRBJ1-1 TRBV4-1
TGTGCCAGCAGTGAAGAGGCAGGGGGCAGTGGCTACACCTTC CASSEEAGGSGYTF TRBD1 few TRBJ1-2 TRBV6-1
TGTGCCAGCAGCTTAGACTACGGGGTAAAAGGCTACACCTTC CASSLDYGVKGYTF . . TRBJ1-2 TRBV7-2
TGTGCCAGCAGTTTACGTCAGGGGAATGGGGATACGCAGTATTTT CASSLRQGNGDTQYF . . TRBJ2-3 TRBV27
TGCGCCAGCAGCCAAGTGCTAGCGGGAGTCTACGAGCAGTACTTC CASSQVLAGVYEQYF TRBD2 . TRBJ2-7 TRBV4-1
TGCGCCAGCAGCCAAGAAGGCCATCCAGAGACCAAAAACATTCAGTACTTC CASSQEGHPETKNIQYF . . TRBJ2-4 TRBV4-1
TGCAGCGTTGGGGGCTCCGGGACAGGATCCTTGGGGGGCTACACCTTC CSVGGSGTGSLGGYTF TRBD1 . TRBJ1-2 TRBV29-1
TGTGCCTGGAGTGTATCAGGGTATAGAGCTTTCTTT CAWSVSGYRAFF . . TRBJ1-1 TRBV30
TGTGCCAGCAGTTTGACAGTCCTCCATCAGCCCCAGCATTTT CASSLTVLHQPQHF . . TRBJ1-5 TRBV2
TGTGCCAGCAGCTCCAGGGGCCAAAGGGCCTCTGGGGCCAACGTCCTGACTTTC CASSSRGQRASGANVLTF . . TRBJ2-6 TRBV5-4
TGTGCCAGCAGCTTAGTGGCCTACGAGCAGTACTTC CASSLVAYEQYF . once TRBJ2-7 TRBV7-9
TGTGCCAGCAGCCGGGGTGGGGTCGGGACCGATACGCAGTATTTT CASSRGGVGTDTQYF . once TRBJ2-3 TRBV5-4
TGTGCCAGTAGTCCCCGACAGGGGAACACTGAAGCTTTCTTT CASSPRQGNTEAFF TRBD1 . TRBJ1-1 TRBV19
TGTGCCAGCAGCTTACGGCAGGGCAATGAGCAGTTCTTC CASSLRQGNEQFF . once TRBJ2-1 TRBV7-2
TGCGCCAGCAGACCCCGGCCCCTGACTAGCAGCTCCTACAATGAGCAGTTCTTC CASRPRPLTSSSYNEQFF TRBD2 . TRBJ2-1 TRBV5-1
TGCGCCAGCAGCCAAGGAACTAGCGGGGCCTACGAGCAGTACTTC CASSQGTSGAYEQYF TRBD2 . TRBJ2-7 TRBV4-3
TGTGCCAGCAGCGCCGGTCCGGCGGCTTTCTTT CASSAGPAAFF . . TRBJ1-1 TRBV14
TGTGCCAGCAGCTTAGCAGACAGCTCTGGGGCCAACGTCCTGACTTTC CASSLADSSGANVLTF . . TRBJ2-6 TRBV7-8
TGTGCCAGCAGCTACGCTAGCGGGAGGGGAGATACGCAGTATTTT CASSYASGRGDTQYF TRBD2 once TRBJ2-3 TRBV9
TGTGCCAGCAGGATCCCGGGAGCTGAAATGGGTGGCTACACCTTC CASRIPGAEMGGYTF . . TRBJ1-2 TRBV6-5
TGTGCCAGCAGTTACCCGGGGAATAGCAATCAGCCCCAGCATTTT CASSYPGNSNQPQHF . . TRBJ1-5 TRBV6-6
TGTGCCAGCAGCTTGGCGGCTAGCGGGTACAATGAGCAGTTCTTC CASSLAASGYNEQFF TRBD2 . TRBJ2-1 TRBV5-5
TGTGCCAGCAGCGTAGTCGGTACGGCGAGCTCTGGAAACACCATATATTTT CASSVVGTASSGNTIYF . . TRBJ1-3 TRBV9
TGTGCCAGCAGCGTAGCCTGGGGGGGCACAGATACGCAGTATTTT CASSVAWGGTDTQYF . . TRBJ2-3 TRBV9
TGTGCCACAGACCAGGGGCGAGTTTCTGAAGCTTTCTTT CATDQGRVSEAFF . . TRBJ1-1 TRBV6-6
TGTGCCAGCAGCTTAGAGGATGCTCGGAATGAGCAGTTCTTC CASSLEDARNEQFF . . TRBJ2-1 TRBV7-2
TGTGCCAGCTCACCCGGACGGCAGAACACTGAAGCTTTCTTT CASSPGRQNTEAFF . . TRBJ1-1 TRBV18
TGCAGTGCCCGCACAGATACGCAGTATTTT CSARTDTQYF . . TRBJ2-3 TRBV20-1
TGTGCCAGCAGCTTTTGGGACAGGGGCACAGATACGCAGTATTTT CASSFWDRGTDTQYF TRBD1 . TRBJ2-3 TRBV7-9
TGTGCCAGCAGTTCCCGGACGAACGAGCAGTACTTC CASSSRTNEQYF . . TRBJ2-7 TRBV28
TGTGCCTCCCTCGGACAGGGAGTTTCACCCCTCCACTTT CASLGQGVSPLHF TRBD1 . TRBJ1-6 TRBV30
TGTGCCACCTCCGGGACAGGGGCGGCAGATACGCAGTATTTT CATSGTGAADTQYF TRBD1 few TRBJ2-3 TRBV2
TGCAGCGTTGAAGACCTGAGGACAGGGGCGAACACCGGGGAGCTGTTTTTT CSVEDLRTGANTGELFF TRBD1 few TRBJ2-2 TRBV29-1
TGTGCCAGCAGCTCGAATCAGGGGTACTATGGCTACACCTTC CASSSNQGYYGYTF . . TRBJ1-2 TRBV7-9
TGTGCCAGCAGTTTAACAGGGCAGGGGTGGGATGGCTACACCTTC CASSLTGQGWDGYTF . . TRBJ1-2 TRBV28
TGTGCCAGTAGTATCGGGGGGCTCAGGAGGACCTACGAGCAGTACTTC CASSIGGLRRTYEQYF . . TRBJ2-7 TRBV5-4
TGTGCCAGCAGATGGACTAGCGGGAGCGCCGGGGAGCTGTTTTTT CASRWTSGSAGELFF TRBD2 . TRBJ2-2 TRBV7-9
TGTGCCAGCAGCTTAGCGGGAGGAACTATGAATGAGCAGTTCTTC CASSLAGGTMNEQFF . . TRBJ2-1 TRBV7-9
TGTGCCAGCAGCCAAAGCTCTGGGGCCAACGTCCTGACTTTC CASSQSSGANVLTF . . TRBJ2-6 TRBV28
TGTGCCAGTATGCTGGGGATGGGCACTGAAGCTTTCTTT CASMLGMGTEAFF . . TRBJ1-1 TRBV19
TGTGCCAGCAGCCAAGATGTACGTAAAACCGGTGAGCAGTTCTTC CASSQDVRKTGEQFF . . TRBJ2-1 TRBV4-2